A single sample gave rise to the 27 T cell receptor beta chains below, sequenced in a study of cytomegalovirus exposure and HLA in healthy donors. A multiplex PCR was run with 60 Vbeta primers and 13 Jbeta primers. Libraries were prepared by immunoSEQ multiplex PCR; TCRdb keeps only in-frame clonotypes and omits some of them. The top ten clones hold about 1.6% of a sample with fewer than 250,000 clones, 70% to 80% of them seen once. The sample was PBMCs. The receptors shown here come from a woman aged 50 to 60 in good health and CMV-seronegative.

J is TRBJ2-7 and V is TRBV13; 13 bases align to TRBD2. V lost 0 bases to trimming and J lost 0 bases; unmatched junction nucleotides: 8. The CDR3 totals 19 residues. Germline V gene lookup returns CDR1 PRHDT and CDR2 FYEKMQ (reference sequence). CDR3 DNA: TGTGCCAGCAGCTTAGGAGGGGGACTAGCGGGGCCGCCCTCCTACGAGCAGTACTTC. It translates to CASSLGGGLAGPPSYEQYF.

CDR3: CASGGVAVLRQNTEAFF. The CDR3 nucleotides read TGTGCCAGTGGAGGGGTGGCAGTCTTGCGGCAGAACACTGAAGCTTTCTTT. The chain combines TRBV19 with TRBJ1-1; a possible D gene is TRBD1 (5 bases). V lost 8 bases to trimming and J lost 1 base, with 23 bases between them. The CDR3 sequence is 17 residues long. The germline gives CDR1 LNHDA, CDR2 SQIVND (reference sequence).

The rearrangement uses TRBV7-2 and TRBJ2-4, with D maybe TRBD2 (6 bases). Germline V lookup: CDR1 SGHTA, CDR2 FQGNSA. The CDR3 is made up of 15 amino acids. The V end lost 4 bases, the J end lost 0 bases, and 10 bases lay between the germline ends. The CDR3 DNA follows: TGTGCCAGCAGCTCGGGGAGGTTAGCCAAAAACATTCAGTACTTC. Translated: CASSSGRLAKNIQYF.

The chain has TRBV27 and TRBJ1-5; D call uncertain. The CDR3 consists of 14 residues. Trimming removed 2 bases at V and 4 bases at J, with 9 bases between. The germline gives CDR1 MNHEY, CDR2 SMNVEV (reference sequence). The CDR3 spells CASSLSRWNQPQHF. CDR3 nucleotides: TGTGCCAGCAGTTTAAGTCGGTGGAATCAGCCCCAGCATTTT.

The CDR3 DNA follows: TGTGCCAGCAGCTTTAATCCCGGGGAGCTGTTTTTT. This gives the protein CASSFNPGELFF. The V gene is TRBV11-3, the J gene TRBJ2-2; no definite D call. Germline V gene data show CDR1 as SGHNT and CDR2 as YENEEA. Deletions cut 3 bases from V and 6 bases from J, with 5 bases between. The CDR3 totals 12 residues.

V usage is TRBV7-9 and J usage is TRBJ2-7; weak D call: TRBD1 (6 bases). The CDR3 has 14 amino acids. Trimming removed 1 base at V and 5 bases at J, with 12 bases between. The germline V gene has CDR1 SEHNR and CDR2 FQNEAQ (reference sequence). This CDR3 reads CASSLEGGGDEQYF. The CDR3 DNA sequence: TGTGCCAGCAGCTTAGAAGGGGGTGGGGACGAGCAGTACTTC.

The sample holds a few counts of this clone. CDR3: CASGSRSGNTIYF. CDR3 bases: TGTGCCAGCGGGAGCCGCTCTGGAAACACCATATATTTT. This chain connects TRBV6-5 to TRBJ1-3; unclear D gene. Per germline, CDR1 MNHEY and CDR2 SVGAGI. The ends were cut back, 8 bases at V and 0 bases at J, with 8 bases in the middle. The CDR3 spans 13 residues.

The chain is built from TRBV7-9 and TRBJ1-2; D ambiguous. CDR3 length: 15 residues. Germline-derived CDR1 and CDR2 are SEHNR and FQNEAQ (reference sequence). Trimming left V 4 bases short and J 8 bases short, with 20 bases between. In nucleotides, the CDR3 is TGTGCCAGCAGCTCATCGGGTCTTCGATGGTGGGGCTACACCTTC. This translates into CASSSSGLRWWGYTF.

V is TRBV5-1 and J is TRBJ2-7; possible D gene TRBD1, 5 bases. Germline V lookup: CDR1 SGHRS, CDR2 YFSETQ. Trimming took off 4 bases at V and 7 bases at J, with 15 bases between the two ends. This CDR3 region has 13 residues. The CDR3, as DNA: TGCGCCAGCAGCCAATACCAGAACAGGGAGCAGTACTTC. Amino acid sequence: CASSQYQNREQYF.

The chain links TRBV28 to TRBJ2-1; 11 nucleotides match TRBD2. V gave up 6 bases and J gave up 4 bases; unmatched junction bases: 5. Germline values: CDR1 MDHEN, CDR2 SYDVKM. This CDR3 comprises 15 residues. CDR3 amino acids: CASSLTSGGYNEQFF. The DNA for the CDR3 is TGTGCCAGCAGCCTAACTAGCGGGGGATACAATGAGCAGTTCTTC.

V usage is TRBV28 and J usage is TRBJ1-2; D gene unclear. The length of the CDR3 is 13 residues. Per the germline V gene, CDR1 is MDHEN and CDR2 is SYDVKM. The ends were cut back, 1 base at V and 8 bases at J, with 11 bases in the middle. The CDR3 protein is CASSLLAGGGYTF. The CDR3 region has the DNA TGTGCCAGCAGTTTATTGGCCGGAGGGGGCTACACCTTC.

V usage is TRBV27 and J usage is TRBJ1-4, with a possible D match to TRBD1 (5 bases). In germline, CDR1 is MNHEY, CDR2 SMNVEV (reference sequence). V was pared by 0 bases and J by 6 bases, with 14 bases between. CDR3 length: 16 residues. CDR3 nucleotide sequence: TGTGCCAGCAGTTTATCCTCAGGCAGGGATGATGAAAAACTGTTTTTT. Translating it yields CASSLSSGRDDEKLFF.

Note on this clone: Within the sample, other DNA sequences also encode this same CDR3. The chain combines TRBV28 with TRBJ1-1; 11 bases fit TRBD1. From germline, CDR1 is MDHEN and CDR2 SYDVKM. CDR3 length: 15 amino acids. The V gene end was trimmed by 6 bases and the J gene end by 6 bases; junction bases not matched to a gene: 9. CDR3 sequence reads: CASRWTGGPLSEAFF. The CDR3 DNA sequence: TGTGCCAGCAGATGGACAGGGGGCCCACTATCTGAAGCTTTCTTT. Together with reference TRBV28 and TRBJ1-1, the CDR3 gives the full variable domain: DVKVTQSSRYLVKRTGEKVFLECVQDMDHENMFWYRQDPGLGLRLIYFSYDVKMKEKGDIPEGYSVSREKKERFSLILESASTNQTSMYLCASRWTGGPLSEAFFGQGTRLTVV.

The V call is TRBV28, the J call TRBJ1-5; D is possibly TRBD1 (5 bases). The germline V and J ends were trimmed by 2 bases and 3 bases, with 11 bases remaining between them. The CDR3 is made up of 15 amino acids. The germline V gene has CDR1 MDHEN and CDR2 SYDVKM. CDR3 region: CASSLGQGSNQPQHF. The CDR3 bases are TGTGCCAGCAGTTTAGGGCAGGGTTCCAATCAGCCCCAGCATTTT.

The rearrangement links TRBV5-5 to TRBJ1-5; TRBD1 agrees at 7 bases. From germline, CDR1 is SGHKS and CDR2 YYEKEE (reference sequence). This CDR3 is 15 amino acids long. Losses at the gene ends were 4 bases for V and 7 bases for J; bases not matched to a gene: 11. The CDR3 sequence: CASSPKRGQGQPQHF. The CDR3 DNA reads as TGTGCCAGCAGCCCTAAAAGGGGGCAGGGGCAGCCCCAGCATTTT. The complete variable domain, with remaining parts taken from reference TRBV5-5 and TRBJ1-5, reads DAGVTQSPTHLIKTRGQQVTLRCSPISGHKSVSWYQQVLGQGPQFIFQYYEKEERGRGNFPDRFSARQFPNYSSELNVNALLLGDSALYLCASSPKRGQGQPQHFGDGTRLSIL.

This sequence joins TRBV25-1 and TRBJ2-1; maybe TRBD2 (7 bases). This CDR3 spans 16 amino acids. V dropped 1 base and J dropped 6 bases, with 16 bases sitting between them. Germline values: CDR1 MGHDK, CDR2 SYGVNS. In DNA form, the CDR3 reads TGTGCCAGCAGTGAATTCGGCGGAAGGGGGGGCAATGAGCAGTTCTTC. Translation gives CASSEFGGRGGNEQFF. Filled out from reference TRBV25-1 and TRBJ2-1, the complete variable domain reads EADIYQTPRYLVIGTGKKITLECSQTMGHDKMYWYQQDPGMELHLIHYSYGVNSTEKGDLSSESTVSRIRTEHFPLTLESARPSHTSQYLCASSEFGGRGGNEQFFGPGTRLTVL.

The chain couples TRBV29-1 to TRBJ2-2, with D unclear. The V and J ends lost 5 bases and 1 base respectively, with 11 bases between them. CDR1 is SQVTM and CDR2 is ANQGSEA in the germline V gene. CDR3 size: 14 residues. The CDR3 sequence: CSVLVSGNTGELFF. CDR3 coding DNA: TGCAGCGTTTTAGTCTCCGGGAACACCGGGGAGCTGTTTTTT.

This clone was counted a single time. This sequence joins TRBV5-4 and TRBJ1-1; tentatively, D is TRBD1 (5 bases). Germline lookup yields CDR1 SGHNT and CDR2 YYREEE (reference sequence). There are 13 residues in the CDR3. The V end lost 3 bases, the J end lost 5 bases, and 11 bases lay between the germline ends. CDR3 sequence reads: CASSWQGSTEAFF. The DNA of the CDR3 is TGTGCCAGCAGCTGGCAGGGCTCGACTGAAGCTTTCTTT.

This rearrangement joins TRBV6-6 to TRBJ1-1, with TRBD1 as a possible D gene (6 bases). The V end lost 6 bases, the J end lost 0 bases, and 14 bases lay between the germline ends. Germline V gene lookup returns CDR1 MNHNY and CDR2 SVGAGI (reference sequence). CDR3 length equals 15 residues. The CDR3 reads CASRGGEGVNTEAFF. The CDR3 nucleotides are TGTGCCAGCAGAGGGGGAGAGGGGGTGAACACTGAAGCTTTCTTT.

A few counts support this clone. V and J are TRBV7-9 and TRBJ2-7, with D perhaps TRBD1 (6 bases). V gave up 3 bases and J gave up 5 bases, with 14 bases separating them. Germline loops: CDR1 SEHNR, CDR2 FQNEAQ (reference sequence). The CDR3 consists of 14 residues. Written as DNA, the CDR3 is TGTGCCAGCAGCTTCGTGACAGGTTTGGACGAGCAGTACTTC. This encodes CASSFVTGLDEQYF.

J is TRBJ2-5 and V is TRBV7-3, with 11 bases identical to TRBD2. The CDR3 is 15 amino acids. Germline CDR1 SGHTA, CDR2 FQGTGA. V shed 5 bases, J shed 5 bases, and the junction held 7 bases outside the gene matches. The CDR3 protein is CASSKGVAGGETQYF. CDR3 in DNA: TGTGCCAGCAGCAAAGGGGTAGCGGGAGGGGAGACCCAGTACTTC. Full variable domain (missing parts from reference TRBV7-3 and TRBJ2-5): GAGVSQTPSNKVTEKGKYVELRCDPISGHTALYWYRQSLGQGPEFLIYFQGTGAADDSGLPNDRFFAVRPEGSVSTLKIQRTERGDSAVYLCASSKGVAGGETQYFGPGTRLLVL.

This clone came up a few times. The chain joins TRBV9 to TRBJ2-2, with 7 bases matching TRBD2. Trimming took 1 base from V and 6 from J; bases not matched to a gene: 6. Germline-derived CDR1 and CDR2 are SGDLS and YYNGEE. This CDR3 is built from 15 residues. For the CDR3, the DNA is TGTGCCAGCAGCGTACGGGGGGAGCATGCCGGGGAGCTGTTTTTT. Its protein is CASSVRGEHAGELFF.

The chain joins TRBV7-9 to TRBJ2-3; D not resolved. Trimming removed 1 base from V and 14 bases from J, with 19 bases in between. The CDR3 is 14 amino acids. Germline V gives CDR1 SEHNR, CDR2 FQNEAQ (reference sequence). CDR3 in amino acids: CASSLGQATAPPYF. Here the CDR3 DNA reads TGTGCCAGCAGCTTAGGGCAGGCGACCGCCCCTCCGTATTTT.

The chain links TRBV5-6 to TRBJ2-3; possible D gene TRBD1, 6 bases. The CDR3 loop spans 15 amino acids. CDR1 and CDR2 (germline): SGHDT, YYEEEE. Trimming removed 3 bases at V and 7 bases at J, with 18 bases between. This chain's CDR3 is CASSWGRTTGYTQYF. The CDR3 DNA follows: TGTGCCAGCAGCTGGGGGCGGACCACGGGTTATACGCAGTATTTT.

This chain joins TRBV19 and TRBJ1-2; 7 bases fit TRBD1. CDR3 length: 16 residues. Trimming cost V 3 bases and J 3 bases; bases outside gene matches: 10. The V gene's germline CDR1 is LNHDA and CDR2 SQIVND (reference sequence). DNA of the CDR3: TGTGCCAGTAGTATTGGGGGCCAGGGGGTCGACTATGGCTACACCTTC. Protein: CASSIGGQGVDYGYTF.

The genes are TRBV7-2 and TRBJ2-1; TRBD2 matches at 14 bases. Germline values: CDR1 SGHTA, CDR2 FQGNSA. V trimming: 0 bases; J trimming: 9 bases; junction bases outside the gene matches: 7. The CDR3 has 17 amino acids. The CDR3 DNA is TGTGCCAGCAGCTTAGCGCAAGGGACTAGCGGGAGAGGTGAGCAGTTCTTC. Protein: CASSLAQGTSGRGEQFF.

This chain uses TRBV27 with TRBJ1-2, with D perhaps TRBD1 (5 bases). Germline-derived CDR1 and CDR2 are MNHEY and SMNVEV (reference sequence). There are 17 residues in the CDR3. Deletions cut 2 bases from V and 2 bases from J, with 18 bases between. CDR3 sequence (DNA): TGTGCCAGCAGTTTACTTGGGACCCGGGGAGGCAACTATGGCTACACCTTC. Translated, it gives CASSLLGTRGGNYGYTF.